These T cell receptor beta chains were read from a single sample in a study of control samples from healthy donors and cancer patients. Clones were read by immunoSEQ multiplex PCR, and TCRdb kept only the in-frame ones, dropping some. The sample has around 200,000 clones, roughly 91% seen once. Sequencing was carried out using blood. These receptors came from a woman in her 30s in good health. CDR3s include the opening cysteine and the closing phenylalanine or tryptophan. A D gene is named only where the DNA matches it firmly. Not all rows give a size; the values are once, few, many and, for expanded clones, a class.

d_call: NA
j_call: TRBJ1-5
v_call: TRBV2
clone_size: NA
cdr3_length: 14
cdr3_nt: TGTGCCAGCAGTGTCTCCTCAGGGACCCAGCCCCAGCATTTT
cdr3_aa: CASSVSSGTQPQHF

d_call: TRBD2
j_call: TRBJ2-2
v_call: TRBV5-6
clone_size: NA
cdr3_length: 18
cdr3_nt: TGTGCCAGCAGCTTGGGAGTCCGGGCTAGCGGGAAGACCGGGGAGCTGTTTTTT
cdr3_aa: CASSLGVRASGKTGELFF

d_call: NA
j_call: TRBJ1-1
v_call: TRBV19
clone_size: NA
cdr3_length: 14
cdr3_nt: TGTGCCAGTAGTATGGGGCACCTGAACACTGAAGCTTTCTTT
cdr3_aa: CASSMGHLNTEAFF

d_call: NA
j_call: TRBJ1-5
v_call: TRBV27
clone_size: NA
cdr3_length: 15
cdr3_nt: TGTGCCAGCAGTTTGGGAGCCCATAGCAATCAGCCCCAGCATTTT
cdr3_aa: CASSLGAHSNQPQHF

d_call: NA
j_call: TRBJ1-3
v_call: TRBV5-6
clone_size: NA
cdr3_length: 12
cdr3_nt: TGTGCCAGCAGCTTGGACAGAAACACCATATATTTT
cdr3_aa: CASSLDRNTIYF

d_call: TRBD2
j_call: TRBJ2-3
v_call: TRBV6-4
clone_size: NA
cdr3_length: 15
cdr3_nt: TGTGCCAGCAGTGATCAGCGGGGGGGCTCAGATACGCAGTATTTT
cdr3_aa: CASSDQRGGSDTQYF

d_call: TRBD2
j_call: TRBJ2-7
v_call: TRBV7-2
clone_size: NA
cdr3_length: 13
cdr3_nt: TGTGCCAGCAGCTTATCGGGAGGGGGAGAGCAGTACTTC
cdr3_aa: CASSLSGGGEQYF

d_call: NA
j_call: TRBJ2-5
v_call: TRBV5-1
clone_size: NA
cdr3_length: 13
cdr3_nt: TGCGCCAGCAGCTTGCCATCGCAAGAGACCCAGTACTTC
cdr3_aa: CASSLPSQETQYF

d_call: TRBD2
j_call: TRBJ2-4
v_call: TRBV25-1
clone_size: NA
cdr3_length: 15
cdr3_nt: TGTGCCAGCAGGGGGGGAGGGGACGGCAAAAACATTCAGTACTTC
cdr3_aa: CASRGGGDGKNIQYF

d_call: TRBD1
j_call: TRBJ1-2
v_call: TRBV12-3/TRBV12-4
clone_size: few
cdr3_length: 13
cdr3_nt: TGTGCCAGCAACCAGGACAGGGGGAATGGCTACACCTTC
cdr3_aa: CASNQDRGNGYTF

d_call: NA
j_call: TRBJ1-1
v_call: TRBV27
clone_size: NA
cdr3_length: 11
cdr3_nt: TGTGCCAGCAGTTCAGGGCCTGAAGCTTTCTTT
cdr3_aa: CASSSGPEAFF

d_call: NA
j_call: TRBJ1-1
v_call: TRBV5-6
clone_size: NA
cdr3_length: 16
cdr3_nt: TGTGCCAGCAGCTTGCAGGGGCGGGGGTTTAGCACTGAAGCTTTCTTT
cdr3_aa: CASSLQGRGFSTEAFF

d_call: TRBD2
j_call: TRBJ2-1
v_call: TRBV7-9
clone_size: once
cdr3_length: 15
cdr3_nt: TGTGCCAGCAGCCCCCGGACTAGCTCCTACAATGAGCAGTTCTTC
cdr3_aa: CASSPRTSSYNEQFF

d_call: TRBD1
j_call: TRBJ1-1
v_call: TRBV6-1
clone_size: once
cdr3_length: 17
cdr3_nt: TGTGCCAGCAGTGACTTGATCAGGGGGGGAATGAACACTGAAGCTTTCTTT
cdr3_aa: CASSDLIRGGMNTEAFF

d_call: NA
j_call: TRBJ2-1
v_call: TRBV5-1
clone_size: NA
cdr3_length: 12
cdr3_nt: TGCGCCAGCAGCTGGGACTACAATGAGCAGTTCTTC
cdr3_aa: CASSWDYNEQFF

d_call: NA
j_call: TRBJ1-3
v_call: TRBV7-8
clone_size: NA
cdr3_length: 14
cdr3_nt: TGTGCCAGCAGCCCCCTAGGGTCTGGAAACACCATATATTTT
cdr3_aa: CASSPLGSGNTIYF

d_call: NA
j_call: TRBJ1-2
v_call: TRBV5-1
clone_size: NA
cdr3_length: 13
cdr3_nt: TGCGCCAGCAGCTTGGGACAGGCGGATGGCTACACCTTC
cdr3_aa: CASSLGQADGYTF

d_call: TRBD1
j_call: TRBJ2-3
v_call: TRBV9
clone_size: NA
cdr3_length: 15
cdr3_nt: TGTGCCAGCAGCGTAGGACAGGGGCGCACAGATACGCAGTATTTT
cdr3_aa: CASSVGQGRTDTQYF

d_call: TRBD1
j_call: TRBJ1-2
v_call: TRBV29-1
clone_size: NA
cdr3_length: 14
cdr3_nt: TGCAGCGTTGAAGGGAGGGGGCGGGACTATGGCTACACCTTC
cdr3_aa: CSVEGRGRDYGYTF

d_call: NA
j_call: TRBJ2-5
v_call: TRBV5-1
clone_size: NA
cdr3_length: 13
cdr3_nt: TGCGCCAGCAGCTTGGGATTTCAAGAGACCCAGTACTTC
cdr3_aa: CASSLGFQETQYF

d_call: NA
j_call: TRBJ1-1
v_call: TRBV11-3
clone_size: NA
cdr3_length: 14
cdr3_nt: TGTGCCAGCAGCTTAAGGCCCATGAACACTGAAGCTTTCTTT
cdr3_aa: CASSLRPMNTEAFF

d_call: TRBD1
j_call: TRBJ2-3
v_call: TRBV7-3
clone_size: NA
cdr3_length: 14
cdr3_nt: TGTGCCAGCAGTACCACAGGGGTAACAGATACGCAGTATTTT
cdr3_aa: CASSTTGVTDTQYF

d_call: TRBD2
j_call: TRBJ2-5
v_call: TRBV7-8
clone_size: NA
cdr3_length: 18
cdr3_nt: TGTGCCAGCAGCACCGGACTAGCGGGGGGGCGTCGGCAAGAGACCCAGTACTTC
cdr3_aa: CASSTGLAGGRRQETQYF

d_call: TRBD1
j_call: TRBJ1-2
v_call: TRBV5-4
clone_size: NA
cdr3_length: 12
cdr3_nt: TGTGCCAGCAGCCCGGACAGGGGGGGCTACACCTTC
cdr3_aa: CASSPDRGGYTF

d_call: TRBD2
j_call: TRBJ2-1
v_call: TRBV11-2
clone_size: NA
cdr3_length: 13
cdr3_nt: TGTGCCAGCAGAGAACGGGGGGGCTATGAGCAGTTCTTC
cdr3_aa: CASRERGGYEQFF

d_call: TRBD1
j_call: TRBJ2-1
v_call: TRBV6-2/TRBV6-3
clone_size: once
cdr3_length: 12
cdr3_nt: TGTGCCAGCAGTAGACAGGGGGATGAGCAGTTCTTC
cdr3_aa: CASSRQGDEQFF

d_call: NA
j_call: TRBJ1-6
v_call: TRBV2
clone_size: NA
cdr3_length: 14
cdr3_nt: TGTGCCAGCAGTGAAATACGGAATAATTCACCCCTCCACTTT
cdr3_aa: CASSEIRNNSPLHF

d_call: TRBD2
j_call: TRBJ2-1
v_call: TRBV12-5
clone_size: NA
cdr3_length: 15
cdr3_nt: TGTGCTAGTGGTTTGGGGGCTAGCGGGAGCAATGAGCAGTTCTTC
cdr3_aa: CASGLGASGSNEQFF

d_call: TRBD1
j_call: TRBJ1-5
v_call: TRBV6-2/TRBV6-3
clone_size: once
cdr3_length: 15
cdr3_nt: TGTGCCAGCAGCGGGACAGGTCGAGGCAATCAGCCCCAGCATTTT
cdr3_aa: CASSGTGRGNQPQHF

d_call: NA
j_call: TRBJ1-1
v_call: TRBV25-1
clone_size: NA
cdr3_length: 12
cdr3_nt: TGTGCCAGCAGTGTAGGGGCGGCTGAAGCTTTCTTT
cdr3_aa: CASSVGAAEAFF

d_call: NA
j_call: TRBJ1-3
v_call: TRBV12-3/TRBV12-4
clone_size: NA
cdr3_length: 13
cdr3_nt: TGTGCCAGCAGTTTAAGCTCTGGAAACACCATATATTTT
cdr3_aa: CASSLSSGNTIYF

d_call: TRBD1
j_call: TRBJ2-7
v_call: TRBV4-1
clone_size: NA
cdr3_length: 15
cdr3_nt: TGCGCCAGCAGCCAAGATATCAGGGGGCGGTACGAGCAGTACTTC
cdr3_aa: CASSQDIRGRYEQYF

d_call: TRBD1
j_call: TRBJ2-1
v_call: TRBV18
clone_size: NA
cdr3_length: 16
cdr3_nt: TGTGCCAGCTCACCTCTTGGACAGGGTCTCTACAATGAGCAGTTCTTC
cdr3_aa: CASSPLGQGLYNEQFF

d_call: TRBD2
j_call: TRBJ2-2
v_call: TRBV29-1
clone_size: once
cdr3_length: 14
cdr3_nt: TGCAGCGTTAGTCTAGCGGGACGGACTGGGGAGCTGTTTTTT
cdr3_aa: CSVSLAGRTGELFF

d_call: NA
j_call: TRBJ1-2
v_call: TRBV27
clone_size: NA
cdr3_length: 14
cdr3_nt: TGTGCCAGCAGTTTCGGAACGGGGAACTATGGCTACACCTTC
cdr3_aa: CASSFGTGNYGYTF

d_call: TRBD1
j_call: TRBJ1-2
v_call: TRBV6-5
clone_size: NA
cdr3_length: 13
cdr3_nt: TGTGCCAGCAAAGGACAGGGAAGGAGCGGCTACACCTTC
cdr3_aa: CASKGQGRSGYTF

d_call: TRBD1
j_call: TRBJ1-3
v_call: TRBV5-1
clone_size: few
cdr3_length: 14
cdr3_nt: TGCGCCAGCACGACAGGGGGCACTGGAAACACCATATATTTT
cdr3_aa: CASTTGGTGNTIYF

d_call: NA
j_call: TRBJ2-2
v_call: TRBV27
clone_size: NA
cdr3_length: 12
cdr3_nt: TGTGCCAGCAGTTTATACACCGGGGAGCTGTTTTTT
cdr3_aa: CASSLYTGELFF

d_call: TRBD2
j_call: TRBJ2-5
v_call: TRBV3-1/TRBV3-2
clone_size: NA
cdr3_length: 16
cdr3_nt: TGTGCCAGCAGCCAAAGGCCTAGCGGGTACCAAGAGACCCAGTACTTC
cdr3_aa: CASSQRPSGYQETQYF

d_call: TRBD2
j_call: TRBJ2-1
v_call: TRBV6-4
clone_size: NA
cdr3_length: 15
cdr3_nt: TGTGCCAGCAGTGACTCCACTAGCGGAGTCGATGAGCAGTTCTTC
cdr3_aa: CASSDSTSGVDEQFF

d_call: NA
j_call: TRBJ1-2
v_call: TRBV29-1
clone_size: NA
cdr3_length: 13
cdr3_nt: TGCAGCGTGTACAGGGACTCCAACTATGGCTACACCTTC
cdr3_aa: CSVYRDSNYGYTF

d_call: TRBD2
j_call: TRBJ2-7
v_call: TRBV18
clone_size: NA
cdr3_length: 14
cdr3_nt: TGTGCCAGCTCACCAACTAGCGGTACATACGAGCAGTACTTC
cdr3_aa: CASSPTSGTYEQYF

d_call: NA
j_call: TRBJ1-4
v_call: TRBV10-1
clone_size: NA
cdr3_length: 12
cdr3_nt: TGCGCCAGCAGTGACTACAATGAAAAACTGTTTTTT
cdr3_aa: CASSDYNEKLFF

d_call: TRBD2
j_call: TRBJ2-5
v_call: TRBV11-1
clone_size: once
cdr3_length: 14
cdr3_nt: TGTGCCAGCAGCTTAGCGGGGGGGATGGAGACCCAGTACTTC
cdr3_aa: CASSLAGGMETQYF

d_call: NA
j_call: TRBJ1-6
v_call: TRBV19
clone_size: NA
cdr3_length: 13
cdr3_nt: TGTGCCAGTAGTATAGGGACAAGTTCACCCCTCCACTTT
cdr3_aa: CASSIGTSSPLHF

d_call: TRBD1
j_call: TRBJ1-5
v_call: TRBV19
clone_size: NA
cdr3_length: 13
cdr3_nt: TGTGCCAGTAGTAACACAGGGGTTCAGCCCCAGCATTTT
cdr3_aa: CASSNTGVQPQHF

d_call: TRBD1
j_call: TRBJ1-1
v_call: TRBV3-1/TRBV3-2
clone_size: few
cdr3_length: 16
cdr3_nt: TGTGCCAGCAGCCAAGATGGGCAGGGGGCGCGAGCTGAAGCTTTCTTT
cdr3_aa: CASSQDGQGARAEAFF

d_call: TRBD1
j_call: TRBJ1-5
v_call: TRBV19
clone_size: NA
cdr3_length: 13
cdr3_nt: TGTGCCAGCAACAGGGGGAGCAATCAGCCCCAGCATTTT
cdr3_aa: CASNRGSNQPQHF

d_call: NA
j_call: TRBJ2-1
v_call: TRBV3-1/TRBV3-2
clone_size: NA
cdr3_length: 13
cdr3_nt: TGTGCCAGCAGCAGGGGGACCTACAATGAGCAGTTCTTC
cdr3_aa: CASSRGTYNEQFF

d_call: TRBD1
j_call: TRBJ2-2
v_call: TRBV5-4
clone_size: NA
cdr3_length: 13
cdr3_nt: TGTGCCAGCAGCTTCCAGGGGGCCGGGGAGCTGTTTTTT
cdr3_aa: CASSFQGAGELFF

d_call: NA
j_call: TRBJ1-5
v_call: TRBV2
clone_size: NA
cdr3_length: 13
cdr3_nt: TGTGCCAGCAGTAGAGGGAACAATCAGCCCCAGCATTTT
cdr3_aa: CASSRGNNQPQHF

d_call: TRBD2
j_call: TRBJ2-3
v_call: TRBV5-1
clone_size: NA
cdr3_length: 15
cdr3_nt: TGCGCCAGCAGACCTAGCGGGGGGAGCACAGATACGCAGTATTTT
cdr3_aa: CASRPSGGSTDTQYF

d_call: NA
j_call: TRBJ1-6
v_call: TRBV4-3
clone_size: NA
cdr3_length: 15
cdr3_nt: TGCGCCAGCAGCCAAGAAACGGGGTCTGGATCACCCCTCCACTTT
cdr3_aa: CASSQETGSGSPLHF

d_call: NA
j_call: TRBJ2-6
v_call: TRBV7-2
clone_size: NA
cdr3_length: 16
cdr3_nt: TGTGCCAGCAGCTTATGGACACCCTCTGGGGCCAACGTCCTGACTTTC
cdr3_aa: CASSLWTPSGANVLTF